This T cell receptor beta chain is from a study of T cells in Graves' hyperthyroidism and ophthalmopathy. TCR beta CDR3 region amplification was performed from RNA transcripts. HTBI primers were the set used in a first-round RT-PCR of the TCR CDR3. MiXCR, applied by TCRdb to the multiplex PCR reads, yields one record per CDR3 protein. The sample lists 340,000 or so distinct CDR3 sequences, roughly 15% occurring once. This clonotype was observed once. CDR1 and CDR2 (germline): SGHTA, FQGNSA. V lost 2 bases and J 5 bases, leaving 19 bases between the germline ends. The CDR3 has 17 amino acids. The rearrangement joins TRBV7-2 to TRBJ1-3; D is perhaps TRBD1 (6 bases). The sequencing sample was made of blood. This receptor was identified in a young man with Graves' hyperthyroidism. CDR3 region: CASSLLTLRDTRNTIYF. The CDR3 coding sequence is TGTGCCAGCAGCTTACTTACCCTCCGGGACACCAGAAACACCATATATTTT.